These T cell receptor beta chains were read from a single sample in a study of technical replicates of blood from a few donors. The table came from immunoSEQ multiplex PCR; TCRdb's copy has only in-frame clones and leaves some out. The profile covers around 92,000 clones, with approximately 94% appearing a single time and 0.23% taken by the ten largest. The sample comprised T cells isolated from PBMCs. The receptor set was obtained from a human donor in good health. Each CDR3 is given with its conserved first and last residue. A D gene is named only where the DNA matches it firmly. Clone size, where shown, is once, few, many, or a class for clones that have expanded.

clone_size,j_call,d_call,v_call,cdr3_aa,cdr3_nt
NA,TRBJ2-7,TRBD2,TRBV18,CASSPGSGGFNEQYF,TGTGCCAGCTCACCAGGTAGCGGGGGGTTCAACGAGCAGTACTTC
once,TRBJ1-1,TRBD1,TRBV5-1,CASSDGQGNTEAFF,TGCGCCAGCAGCGACGGACAGGGCAACACTGAAGCTTTCTTT
NA,TRBJ1-4,TRBD1,TRBV7-9,CASSLGQGVNEKLFF,TGTGCCAGCAGCTTAGGACAGGGAGTTAATGAAAAACTGTTTTTT
NA,TRBJ1-1,NA,TRBV6-1,CASKGGVALETEAFF,TGTGCCAGCAAAGGGGGGGTCGCCCTGGAGACTGAAGCTTTCTTT
NA,TRBJ2-7,NA,TRBV4-2,CASSQDRGIHYEQYF,TGTGCCAGCAGCCAAGACAGGGGAATACACTACGAGCAGTACTTC
NA,TRBJ1-2,TRBD1,TRBV30,CAWSGPGGLYYGYTF,TGTGCCTGGAGCGGACCAGGGGGCCTCTACTATGGCTACACCTTC
NA,TRBJ1-4,TRBD1,TRBV7-8,CASRQGEGKLFF,TGTGCCAGCCGACAGGGGGAGGGAAAACTGTTTTTT
NA,TRBJ2-7,TRBD2,TRBV28,CASGRSIEQYF,TGTGCTAGCGGGCGCTCCATCGAGCAGTACTTC
NA,TRBJ1-2,NA,TRBV30,CAWSVYRSLTRGYTF,TGTGCCTGGAGTGTATACCGCAGCCTGACGCGGGGCTACACCTTC
NA,TRBJ2-3,TRBD1,TRBV6-5,CASSSETGEDTQYF,TGTGCCAGCAGTTCGGAGACAGGGGAAGATACGCAGTATTTT
once,TRBJ1-1,NA,TRBV7-8,CASSLFAQGRTEAFF,TGTGCCAGCAGCTTATTTGCACAGGGCCGTACTGAAGCTTTCTTT
NA,TRBJ2-1,NA,TRBV11-3,CASSLDGRGGLSYNEQFF,TGTGCCAGCAGCTTAGATGGTAGGGGTGGGCTAAGCTACAATGAGCAGTTCTTC
NA,TRBJ1-2,TRBD1,TRBV28,CASRYPTGGGYTF,TGTGCCAGCAGGTATCCGACAGGGGGCGGCTACACCTTC
NA,TRBJ2-4,TRBD1,TRBV5-5,CASSLVGTGRYIQYF,TGTGCCAGCAGCTTGGTGGGGACAGGGAGGTACATTCAGTACTTC
NA,TRBJ1-2,NA,TRBV10-1,CASSEQVSPYGYTF,TGCGCCAGCAGTGAGCAGGTTTCCCCCTATGGCTACACCTTC
NA,TRBJ2-7,NA,TRBV6-1,CASSEARVYEQYF,TGTGCCAGCAGTGAGGCCAGGGTTTACGAGCAGTACTTC
NA,TRBJ2-7,NA,TRBV7-9,CASSPGVGDLSYEQYF,TGTGCCAGCAGCCCCGGGGTAGGGGACTTATCCTACGAGCAGTACTTC
NA,TRBJ1-1,TRBD1,TRBV30,CAWSGTGLPMNTEAFF,TGTGCCTGGAGTGGGACAGGGCTTCCTATGAACACTGAAGCTTTCTTT
NA,TRBJ1-3,NA,TRBV14,CASSQSSGNTIYF,TGTGCCAGCAGCCAGAGCTCTGGAAACACCATATATTTT
NA,TRBJ1-2,TRBD1,TRBV28,CASSLGTANYGYTF,TGTGCCAGCAGTTTGGGGACAGCTAACTATGGCTACACCTTC
NA,TRBJ1-1,NA,TRBV10-1,CASSEYEVGVNTEAFF,TGCGCCAGCAGTGAGTATGAAGTGGGAGTGAACACTGAAGCTTTCTTT
NA,TRBJ2-7,TRBD2,TRBV4-1,CASSQWGLARELADEQYF,TGCGCCAGCAGCCAATGGGGACTAGCGCGGGAGTTAGCAGACGAGCAGTACTTC
NA,TRBJ2-3,NA,TRBV4-2,CASSQGSLTDTQYF,TGTGCCAGCAGCCAGGGCAGCCTCACAGATACGCAGTATTTT
NA,TRBJ2-7,NA,TRBV6-5,CASSYSLSGSHYEQYF,TGTGCCAGCAGTTACTCGCTGTCGGGGTCCCACTACGAGCAGTACTTC
once,TRBJ2-5,TRBD2,TRBV4-2,CASSHKAGDGKETQYF,TGTGCCAGCAGCCATAAAGCGGGAGATGGGAAAGAGACCCAGTACTTC
NA,TRBJ1-2,NA,TRBV18,CASSLSGGALYNYGYTF,TGTGCCAGCTCCCTATCGGGAGGGGCGCTTTATAACTATGGCTACACCTTC
once,TRBJ2-5,NA,TRBV4-1,CASSQVNRGTFGETQYF,TGCGCCAGCAGCCAAGTTAATCGCGGGACGTTTGGGGAGACCCAGTACTTC
NA,TRBJ2-6,TRBD2,TRBV19,CASSIAAGAGANVLTF,TGTGCCAGTAGTATAGCGGCGGGAGCTGGGGCCAACGTCCTGACTTTC
NA,TRBJ2-1,TRBD2,TRBV18,CASSPLAGGPTDEQFF,TGTGCCAGCTCACCACTAGCGGGAGGCCCTACTGATGAGCAGTTCTTC
NA,TRBJ1-1,NA,TRBV11-2,CASSSQSLSGIPEAFF,TGTGCCAGCAGCTCGCAATCCCTCTCTGGCATCCCTGAAGCTTTCTTT
NA,TRBJ2-1,NA,TRBV7-9,CASSLGTHVRDEQFF,TGTGCCAGCAGCTTAGGGACTCACGTAAGGGATGAGCAGTTCTTC
NA,TRBJ2-1,TRBD2,TRBV7-9,CASSRSTSGSSYNEQFF,TGTGCCAGCAGCCGTAGTACTAGCGGGAGCTCCTACAATGAGCAGTTCTTC
NA,TRBJ1-5,TRBD1,TRBV4-2,CASSQENWKGAWEQPQHF,TGTGCCAGCAGCCAAGAGAACTGGAAGGGGGCTTGGGAACAGCCCCAGCATTTT
NA,TRBJ1-5,NA,TRBV27,CASSVQRNQPQHF,TGTGCCAGCAGTGTTCAGCGGAATCAGCCCCAGCATTTT
NA,TRBJ1-5,TRBD1,TRBV5-1,CASSLGGQGNQPQHF,TGCGCCAGCAGCTTGGGCGGACAGGGAAATCAGCCCCAGCATTTT
NA,TRBJ2-5,NA,TRBV27,CASSLRAAQETQYF,TGTGCCAGCAGTTTGCGGGCAGCCCAAGAGACCCAGTACTTC
once,TRBJ2-7,TRBD2,TRBV4-2,CASRGELAGGSGQYF,TGTGCCAGCAGGGGGGAGCTAGCGGGGGGATCCGGGCAGTACTTC
NA,TRBJ1-2,NA,TRBV27,CASSLSGLLEGYTF,TGTGCCAGCAGTTTATCCGGTCTCCTGGAGGGCTACACCTTC
NA,TRBJ2-2,NA,TRBV18,CASSPEDRNTGELFF,TGTGCCAGCTCACCAGAGGACAGGAACACCGGGGAGCTGTTTTTT
NA,TRBJ1-2,TRBD1,TRBV15,CATSSRQGAGYGYTF,TGTGCCACCAGCTCTCGACAGGGGGCCGGCTATGGCTACACCTTC
once,TRBJ2-2,TRBD1,TRBV5-5,CASSSGQGNGELFF,TGTGCCAGCAGCTCAGGACAGGGCAACGGGGAGCTGTTTTTT
NA,TRBJ2-7,TRBD1,TRBV6-5,CASSYSGTGSYEQYF,TGTGCCAGCAGTTACTCGGGGACAGGGAGCTACGAGCAGTACTTC
NA,TRBJ1-1,NA,TRBV7-6,CASSLSGTLNTEAFF,TGTGCCAGCAGCTTATCAGGGACACTGAACACTGAAGCTTTCTTT
NA,TRBJ2-3,TRBD2,TRBV7-6,CASSSGRGGTDTQYF,TGTGCCAGCAGCTCCGGCCGGGGGGGCACAGATACGCAGTATTTT
NA,TRBJ1-1,NA,TRBV7-9,CASSLVGPEAFF,TGTGCCAGCAGCTTAGTGGGGCCTGAAGCTTTCTTT
NA,TRBJ2-1,TRBD2,TRBV7-8,CASSPVPGLAGVSSYNEQFF,TGTGCCAGCAGCCCCGTTCCCGGACTAGCGGGGGTGAGCTCCTACAATGAGCAGTTCTTC
NA,TRBJ2-3,NA,TRBV7-3,CASSNAADTQYF,TGTGCCAGCAGTAACGCGGCAGATACGCAGTATTTT
NA,TRBJ1-3,NA,TRBV29-1,CSVQVPGNTIYF,TGCAGCGTCCAGGTCCCTGGAAACACCATATATTTT
NA,TRBJ2-3,TRBD2,TRBV28,CASRHPGLGSDTQYF,TGTGCCAGCAGGCACCCGGGACTAGGGTCAGATACGCAGTATTTT
NA,TRBJ1-2,NA,TRBV5-1,CASSSEPGQGPYGYTF,TGCGCCAGCAGCTCCGAACCGGGACAAGGCCCCTATGGCTACACCTTC
NA,TRBJ2-5,NA,TRBV7-2,CASSPRGTQYF,TGTGCCAGCAGCCCCCGGGGGACCCAGTACTTC
NA,TRBJ1-6,TRBD1,TRBV7-7,CASSSDRDSPLHF,TGTGCTAGCAGCTCCGACAGGGACTCACCCCTCCACTTT
NA,TRBJ2-1,TRBD2,TRBV4-2,CASSPAPIAGGPVEQFF,TGTGCCAGCAGCCCAGCCCCTATAGCGGGAGGGCCGGTAGAGCAGTTCTTC
NA,TRBJ2-2,NA,TRBV7-6,CASSLAGGLNTGELFF,TGTGCCAGCAGCTTAGCGGGGGGGCTTAACACCGGGGAGCTGTTTTTT
NA,TRBJ1-5,TRBD1,TRBV18,CASSPDRGPQHF,TGTGCCAGCTCACCGGACAGGGGACCCCAGCATTTT
NA,TRBJ1-4,NA,TRBV6-5,CASGGLTTNEKLFF,TGTGCCAGCGGCGGGTTAACAACTAATGAAAAACTGTTTTTT
NA,TRBJ2-3,TRBD2,TRBV5-1,CASSLGGRGATDTQYF,TGCGCCAGCAGCTTGGGAGGGCGGGGGGCCACAGATACGCAGTATTTT
NA,TRBJ2-7,TRBD2,TRBV10-3,CAISNQTSGQREQYF,TGTGCCATCAGTAATCAGACTAGCGGGCAACGGGAGCAGTACTTC
NA,TRBJ2-7,NA,TRBV13,CASSDDRSYEQYF,TGTGCCAGCAGCGATGACAGGTCCTACGAGCAGTACTTC
once,TRBJ2-1,TRBD1,TRBV9,CASSVVDRVDEQFF,TGTGCCAGCAGCGTAGTGGACAGGGTTGATGAGCAGTTCTTC